These 19 T cell receptor beta chains originate from one sample sequenced in a study of monozygotic twins with inflammatory bowel disease. TCRdb re-called the 5' RACE reads and gives one entry per CDR3 protein, without DNA. The ten top clones account for 1.6%, within a sample of some 210,000 distinct CDR3 sequences. Sequencing was done on a sample of blood. The origin of the receptors is a human donor with ulcerative colitis or Crohn's disease, or a healthy co-twin of an affected twin (not recorded which).

The CDR3 protein is CASSLEGGPTFEQYF. The rearrangement joins TRBV5-5 to TRBJ2-7; absent DNA, TCRdb's TRBD1 call cannot be checked. Germline values: CDR1 SGHKS, CDR2 YYEKEE (reference sequence). This CDR3 region has 15 residues.

The rearrangement joins TRBV7-6 to TRBJ2-1; TCRdb's D gene call, TRBD1, goes unchecked for lack of DNA. In germline, CDR1 is SGHVS, CDR2 FNYEAQ. The CDR3 is 17 amino acids. The CDR3 region is CASSLAPGGAVDNEQFF. Filled out from reference TRBV7-6 and TRBJ2-1, the complete variable domain reads GAGVSQSPRYKVTKRGQDVALRCDPISGHVSLYWYRQALGQGPEFLTYFNYEAQQDKSGLPNDRFSAERPEGSISTLTIQRTEQRDSAMYRCASSLAPGGAVDNEQFFGPGTRLTVL.

The chain uses TRBV12-3 or TRBV12-4 and TRBJ1-1. There are 15 residues in the CDR3. The CDR3 sequence is CASSLWVAENTEAFF.

This rearrangement joins TRBV7-9 to TRBJ1-4; the D call of TRBD1 rests on TCRdb alone, since no DNA is present to check it. CDR1 and CDR2 from the germline V gene are SEHNR and FQNEAQ (reference sequence). This CDR3 has 14 residues. This chain's CDR3 is CASSSTLGSGKLFF.

This chain uses TRBV5-1 with TRBJ2-3; there is no DNA to check the TCRdb D call of TRBD2. Germline CDR1 reads SGHRS; CDR2 reads YFSETQ. CDR3 length: 15 amino acids. CDR3 amino acids: CASSATGTFSPTQYF.

The chain combines TRBV11-2 with TRBJ2-3. The germline V gene has CDR1 SGHAT and CDR2 FQNNGV. The CDR3 runs 16 residues. CDR3 amino acids: CASSLGLSGITDTQYF. Drawing the rest from reference TRBV11-2 and TRBJ2-3, the complete variable domain is EAGVAQSPRYKIIEKRQSVAFWCNPISGHATLYWYQQILGQGPKLLIQFQNNGVVDDSQLPKDRFSAERLKGVDSTLKIQPAKLEDSAVYLCASSLGLSGITDTQYFGPGTRLTVL.

This rearrangement joins TRBV5-4 to TRBJ2-3. The germline V gene encodes CDR1 SGHNT and CDR2 YYREEE (reference sequence). This CDR3 region has 14 residues. CDR3 protein: CASSLARGMDTQYF.

The CDR3 is CASSFVGNTGELFF. V and J are TRBV12-3 or TRBV12-4 and TRBJ2-2. The CDR3 extends over 14 amino acids.

The V call is TRBV11-2, the J call TRBJ2-2; TCRdb returns TRBD1, unconfirmable since there is no DNA. The CDR3 sequence is 15 residues long. Germline assignment: CDR1 SGHAT and CDR2 FQNNGV. CDR3 protein: CASSPLGANTGELFF.

J is TRBJ2-5 and V is TRBV4-1; TCRdb proposes TRBD2, but this gene call is untestable without DNA. CDR3 length: 17 residues. CDR1 is MGHRA, CDR2 YSYEKL, per germline. CDR3: CASSQDGLAGYQETQYF.

The J gene is TRBJ2-1, the V gene TRBV5-1; the TCRdb D gene call, TRBD2, has no DNA to confirm it. There are 18 residues in the CDR3. Germline V CDR1 and CDR2: SGHRS, YFSETQ. The CDR3 sequence is CASSSDLPPGLGGNEQFF.

The chain carries TRBV7-2 and TRBJ1-3. CDR1 and CDR2 (germline): SGHTA, FQGNSA. This CDR3 comprises 14 residues. The CDR3 loop reads CASSPQIGGNTIYF.

The chain links TRBV20-1 to TRBJ1-5; TCRdb designates TRBD1, a call that cannot be tested without DNA. From germline, CDR1 is DFQATT and CDR2 SNEGSKA (reference sequence). The CDR3 has 15 residues. CDR3 protein: CSASPVGGPGQPQHF.

This chain links TRBV5-5 with TRBJ2-2; the TCRdb call, TRBD1, lacks DNA for checking. The length of the CDR3 is 16 residues. Germline V gives CDR1 SGHKS, CDR2 YYEKEE (reference sequence). This CDR3 reads CASSPRQELNTGELFF.

The chain employs TRBV7-3 and TRBJ1-4; TCRdb's assignment of TRBD1 cannot be checked, as there is no DNA. The germline CDR1 and CDR2 sequences are SGHTA and FQGTGA. This CDR3 has 13 amino acids. CDR3 in amino acids: CASSSGPNEKLFF.

J is TRBJ2-1 and V is TRBV6-5. This CDR3 has 14 residues. Per the germline V gene, CDR1 is MNHEY and CDR2 is SVGAGI. The CDR3 protein is CASSYSLPRHEQFF.

This sequence joins TRBV10-3 and TRBJ2-1; TCRdb names TRBD1, which stays unverified in the absence of DNA. The CDR3 is made up of 14 amino acids. In germline, CDR1 is ENHRY, CDR2 SYGVKD. The CDR3 sequence is CAINSGVPGNEQFF.

The CDR3 loop reads CASKRDRGYTEAFF. The rearrangement links TRBV19 to TRBJ1-1; TCRdb's D call of TRBD1 is untestable without DNA. Germline CDR1 LNHDA, CDR2 SQIVND (reference sequence). The CDR3 runs to 14 residues.

J is TRBJ2-2 and V is TRBV6-2 or TRBV6-3. CDR3 size: 15 residues. Germline CDR1 is MNHEY and CDR2 is SVGEGT. The CDR3 loop reads CASSYMGPIGGELFF.